One and the same sample provided the 3 T cell receptor beta chains below, sequenced in a study of blood T cell repertoires in COVID-19 (dated by TCRdb to the early 2020s). The method behind the library was the immunoSEQ multiplex PCR assay. Here the immuneACCESS table is served through TCRdb, limited to in-frame sequences with V and J called. Missing clones are a known gap in these copies; in checked studies unresolved V genes cover under half, and the rest lacks a known reason. The sample records some 200,000 clones, more than 75% of which are singletons. The ten largest clones add up to 4% to 4.5% of the sample. Sequenced input: peripheral blood. These receptors all stem from a man aged 45 to 65 with acute or convalescent COVID-19.

The rearrangement uses TRBV5-6 and TRBJ2-1, with 7 positions matching TRBD2. The trim removed 3 bases at V and 15 bases at J, leaving 9 bases unmatched. CDR1 and CDR2 from the germline V gene are SGHDT and YYEEEE. CDR3 length: 12 residues. CDR3 bases: TGTGCCAGCAGCTGGACGGAGACTAGCCGGTTCTTC. It translates to CASSWTETSRFF.

CDR3 loop: CSVPGTSGPDTQYF. The DNA of the CDR3 is TGCAGCGTACCCGGGACTAGCGGGCCAGATACGCAGTATTTT. The V and J genes are TRBV29-1 and TRBJ2-3; 12 bases are a match to TRBD2. The CDR3 has 14 residues. The germline CDR1 and CDR2 sequences are SQVTM and ANQGSEA. With 6 bases clipped from V and 4 bases from J, the junction kept 5 bases outside the gene matches.

V is TRBV7-9 and J is TRBJ1-1; 7 bases are shared with TRBD1. The V gene's germline CDR1 is SEHNR and CDR2 FQNEAQ (reference sequence). The CDR3 contains 14 residues. V lost 6 bases to trimming and J lost 5 bases; unmatched junction nucleotides: 9. The CDR3 nucleotides read TGTGCCAGCAGGTCCCACAGGGGTGGAACTGAAGCTTTCTTT. This codes for CASRSHRGGTEAFF.